Listed below are T cell receptor beta chains from one sample, sequenced in a study of beta chain features in type 1 diabetes. Method: immunoSEQ multiplex PCR; TCRdb's copy keeps in-frame clones and lacks some. This sample carries around 650,000 clones, approximately 13% of them seen once, and the ten largest clones take about 0.11%. Sequencing used naive CD4+ T cells from blood. The receptor source for this set is a man younger than 45 with type 1 diabetes. Both conserved end residues are part of each CDR3. Each record gives: D gene, V gene, clone size, J gene, CDR3 protein, CDR3 DNA. A D gene is named only where the DNA matches it firmly. Not all rows give a size; the values are once, few, many and, for expanded clones, a class.

.	TRBV6-5	once	TRBJ2-7	CASSYAGSLYEQYF	TGTGCCAGCAGTTACGCCGGGTCCTTATACGAGCAGTACTTC
.	TRBV25-1	few	TRBJ1-5	CASSEDFSNQPQHF	TGTGCCAGCAGTGAGGATTTTAGCAATCAGCCCCAGCATTTT
.	TRBV7-2	few	TRBJ2-3	CASSFQGPPSTDTQYF	TGTGCCAGCAGCTTCCAGGGTCCCCCTAGCACAGATACGCAGTATTTT
.	TRBV28	few	TRBJ2-1	CASSPAQGAYNEQFF	TGTGCCAGCAGCCCCGCACAGGGTGCCTACAATGAGCAGTTCTTC
.	TRBV21-1	.	TRBJ1-2	CASSNIPQAGGYTF	TGTGCCAGCAGCAACATCCCCCAGGCTGGAGGCTACACCTTC
.	TRBV7-2	few	TRBJ2-7	CASSLGKGSSYEQYF	TGTGCCAGCAGCTTAGGGAAAGGGAGCTCCTACGAGCAGTACTTC
.	TRBV5-1	.	TRBJ2-3	CASSVGQTSTDTQYF	TGCGCCAGCAGCGTGGGGCAGACTAGCACAGATACGCAGTATTTT
TRBD2	TRBV18	.	TRBJ2-5	CASSPASGGGQETQYF	TGTGCCAGCTCACCAGCATCGGGCGGGGGTCAAGAGACCCAGTACTTC
TRBD2	TRBV7-2	few	TRBJ2-1	CASSTPLAGGPYNEQFF	TGTGCCAGCAGCACCCCCCTAGCGGGGGGGCCCTACAATGAGCAGTTCTTC
.	TRBV5-4	few	TRBJ1-2	CASSMTGARYGYTF	TGTGCCAGCAGCATGACCGGGGCCAGATATGGCTACACCTTC
.	TRBV2	.	TRBJ1-2	CASSKAGPNYGYTF	TGTGCCAGCAGCAAGGCAGGACCTAACTATGGCTACACCTTC
.	TRBV13	few	TRBJ2-5	CASSSHTQPGRPRRQYF	TGTGCCAGCAGCTCTCATACTCAGCCGGGACGCCCAAGGAGACAGTACTTC
.	TRBV11-2	few	TRBJ1-1	CASSPIDRNTEAFF	TGTGCCAGCAGCCCGATTGACCGGAACACTGAAGCTTTCTTT
TRBD2	TRBV6-5	few	TRBJ2-7	CATQREKSGSYEQYF	TGTGCCACCCAGCGGGAGAAGAGCGGCTCCTACGAGCAGTACTTC
.	TRBV7-9	.	TRBJ1-2	CASSLQGTGYTF	TGTGCCAGCTCCTTACAAGGGACTGGCTACACCTTC
.	TRBV7-9	.	TRBJ1-3	CASSTTANTIYF	TGTGCCAGCAGCACGACAGCTAACACCATATATTTT
.	TRBV9	few	TRBJ2-5	CASSPYRGQETQYF	TGTGCCAGCAGCCCCTACCGGGGGCAAGAGACCCAGTACTTC
.	TRBV18	few	TRBJ2-7	CASSPPTGNEQYF	TGTGCCAGCTCACCTCCTACAGGGAACGAGCAGTACTTC
TRBD2	TRBV14	few	TRBJ2-5	CASSQGHSSGVQETQYF	TGTGCCAGCAGCCAGGGACACTCTAGCGGGGTACAAGAGACCCAGTACTTC
.	TRBV28	few	TRBJ2-2	CASRAEAGELFF	TGTGCCAGCAGAGCAGAGGCCGGGGAGCTGTTTTTT
.	TRBV29-1	.	TRBJ1-3	CSADGSGNTIYF	TGCAGCGCTGACGGCTCTGGAAACACCATATATTTT
TRBD1	TRBV10-1	.	TRBJ2-7	CASSEGTGRYEQYF	TGCGCCAGCAGTGAGGGGACAGGGAGATACGAGCAGTACTTC